A selection of T cell receptor beta chains follows, all from one sample in a study of blood T cells in healthy people across ages. MiXCR was run by TCRdb on the 5' RACE reads, yielding one entry per CDR3 protein. Found here are about 1.7 million distinct CDR3 sequences, 28% of them singletons; the top ten hold 7.7%. Sequenced material: blood. These TCRs come from a woman aged 30 to 39 in good health. CDR3s leave out the opening cysteine and the closing phenylalanine or tryptophan. D genes are given only for firm matches. Only some rows state a clone size, as once, few, many or a class for expanded clones.

TRBJ2-5 | TRBV7-3 | many | - | ASSLGGDRLTQETQY
TRBJ1-6 | TRBV10-3 | - | - | AISRTENSPLH
TRBJ2-7 | TRBV7-6 | - | TRBD2 | ASSLVATSGRSNEQY
TRBJ1-1 | TRBV5-5 | - | - | ASSSAQGKTEAF
TRBJ2-3 | TRBV20-1 | few | - | SASSLATDTQY
TRBJ1-5 | TRBV28 | - | - | ASRLGIYSNQPQH
TRBJ1-2 | TRBV28 | - | - | ASRAQGGGGYT
TRBJ1-1 | TRBV5-5 | - | - | ASSSPGENTEAF
TRBJ2-7 | TRBV4-2 | many | - | ASSQDVREYEQY
TRBJ2-1 | TRBV11-2 | many | - | ASSFKQRVAQF
TRBJ1-3 | TRBV29-1 | few | TRBD1 | SVPLQGGSGNTIY
TRBJ2-3 | TRBV10-2 | many | TRBD2 | ASSESTSGSGADTQY
TRBJ1-1 | TRBV29-1 | few | TRBD1 | SVEDLGGQTNTEAF
TRBJ2-7 | TRBV28 | many | TRBD2 | ASSLTGGGQYEQY
TRBJ2-3 | TRBV18 | - | - | ASSPNAGSTQY
TRBJ1-2 | TRBV27 | - | TRBD1 | ASSYTGQGPRYGYT
TRBJ2-3 | TRBV27 | many | TRBD2 | ASSQRGTSGGDLQY
TRBJ1-1 | TRBV20-1 | few | - | SASGEGNTEAF
TRBJ2-5 | TRBV18 | many | - | ASSPRAARGETQY
TRBJ2-7 | TRBV7-2 | - | TRBD2 | ASNATSGRALGEQY
TRBJ1-2 | TRBV20-1 | - | - | SARETGRSNYGYT
- | TRBV7-6 | - | - | ASSQGGAQSSYNEQY
TRBJ2-7 | TRBV28 | - | - | ASTTRWAGMSYEQY
TRBJ1-1 | TRBV20-1 | - | - | SSVGGTEAF
TRBJ2-7 | TRBV11-2 | few | - | ASSLDGPGQSYEQY
TRBJ2-5 | TRBV2 | many | - | ASGAEETQY
TRBJ2-5 | TRBV7-2 | few | - | ASSLGHYQETQY
TRBJ2-3 | TRBV4-2 | few | TRBD2 | ASSQETSGGYTDTQY
TRBJ2-1 | TRBV7-2 | few | - | ASSLQRTMDEQF
TRBJ2-7 | TRBV9 | - | - | ASSVGLTLNYEQY